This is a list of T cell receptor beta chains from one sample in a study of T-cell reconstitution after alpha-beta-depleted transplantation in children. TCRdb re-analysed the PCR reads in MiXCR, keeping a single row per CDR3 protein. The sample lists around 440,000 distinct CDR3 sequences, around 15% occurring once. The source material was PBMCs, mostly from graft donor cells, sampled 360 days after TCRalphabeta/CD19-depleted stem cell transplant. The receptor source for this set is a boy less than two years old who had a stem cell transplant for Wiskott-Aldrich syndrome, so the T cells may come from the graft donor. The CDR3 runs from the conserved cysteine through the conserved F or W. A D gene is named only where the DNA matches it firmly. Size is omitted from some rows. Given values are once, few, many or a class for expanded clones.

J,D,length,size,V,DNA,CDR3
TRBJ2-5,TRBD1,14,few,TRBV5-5,TGTGCCAGCAGCTCAAGACAGGGAATGGAGACCCAGTACTTC,CASSSRQGMETQYF
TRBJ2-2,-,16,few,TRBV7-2,TGTGCCAGCAGCTTAGTCGAGCGGAGGAACACCGGGGAGCTGTTTTTT,CASSLVERRNTGELFF
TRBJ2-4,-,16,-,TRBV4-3,TGCGCCAGCAACTACCTAGGCCACCACGCCAAAAACATTCAGTACTTC,CASNYLGHHAKNIQYF
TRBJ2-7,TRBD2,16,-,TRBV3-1,TGTGCCAGCAGCCCTCTTGGGAGCGGGGGTAAGGGAGAGCAGTACTTC,CASSPLGSGGKGEQYF
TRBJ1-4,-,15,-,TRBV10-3,TGTGCCATCAGTGACCGGGGCAGAGCTAATGAAAAACTGTTTTTT,CAISDRGRANEKLFF
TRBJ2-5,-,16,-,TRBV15,TGTGCCACCAGCAGAGAGGGAAGACAGTACCAAGAGACCCAGTACTTC,CATSREGRQYQETQYF
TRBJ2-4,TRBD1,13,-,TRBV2,TGTGCCAGCAGTCCGGACAGGCTAAACATTCAGTACTTC,CASSPDRLNIQYF
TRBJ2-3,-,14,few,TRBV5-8,TGTGCCAGCAGCTTGTTGGGAGAGGTGTATACGCAGTATTTT,CASSLLGEVYTQYF
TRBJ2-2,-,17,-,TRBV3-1,TGTGCCAGCAGCCTGTTTGTCTTCACTTCGAACACCGGGGAGCTGTTTTTT,CASSLFVFTSNTGELFF
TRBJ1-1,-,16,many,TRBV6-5,TGTGCCAGCAGTTACTGGAGGGGAGGGTCGTACACTGAAGCTTTCTTT,CASSYWRGGSYTEAFF
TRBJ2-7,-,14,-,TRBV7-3,TGTGCCAGCAGCCTAACCCGGGGATCTTACGAGCAGTACTTC,CASSLTRGSYEQYF
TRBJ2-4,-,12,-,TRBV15,TGTGCCACCAACAACCCGGGAGACATTCAGTACTTC,CATNNPGDIQYF
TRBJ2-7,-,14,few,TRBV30,TGTGCCTGGACCAGGGGTAGGAGGACCTACGAGCAGTACTTC,CAWTRGRRTYEQYF
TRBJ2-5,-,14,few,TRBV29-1,TGCAGCGTTGCAGGTTATTTGGGTCGAGAGACCCAGTACTTC,CSVAGYLGRETQYF
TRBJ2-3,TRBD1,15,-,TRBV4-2,TGTGCCAGCAGCCAAGATGAGGGACAGGGGGATACGCAGTATTTT,CASSQDEGQGDTQYF
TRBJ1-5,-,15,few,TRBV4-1,TGCGCCAGCAGCCAAGAGGGGCAGAGAAATCAGCCCCAGCATTTT,CASSQEGQRNQPQHF
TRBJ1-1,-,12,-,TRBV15,TGTGCCACTTCCGAGAGGGGCACTGAAGCTTTCTTT,CATSERGTEAFF